This T cell receptor (beta chain) was obtained from a study of metastatic and nonmetastatic thyroid tumors. Through MiXCR, TCRdb re-clonotyped the PCR reads. Of under 25,000 clones in the sample, around 13% are singletons; the top ten hold about a sixth. This clone was seen many times. The CDR3 covers 13 residues. J gave up 5 bases and V 5 bases, and 1 base lay outside the gene matches. Germline CDR1 and CDR2: SGHRS and YFSETQ. Among the patients, none had received any treatment before thyroid surgery. The rearrangement uses TRBV5-1 and TRBJ2-7; 13 bases agree with TRBD2. The clonotype was recovered from a female donor with papillary thyroid cancer or a benign thyroid nodule (not recorded which). Some clones in this sample may be carry-over from other donors' samples. Sequencing used blood. The chain's CDR3 is CASRLAGGDEQYF. CDR3 nucleotide sequence: TGCGCCAGCAGACTAGCGGGAGGGGACGAGCAGTACTTC.